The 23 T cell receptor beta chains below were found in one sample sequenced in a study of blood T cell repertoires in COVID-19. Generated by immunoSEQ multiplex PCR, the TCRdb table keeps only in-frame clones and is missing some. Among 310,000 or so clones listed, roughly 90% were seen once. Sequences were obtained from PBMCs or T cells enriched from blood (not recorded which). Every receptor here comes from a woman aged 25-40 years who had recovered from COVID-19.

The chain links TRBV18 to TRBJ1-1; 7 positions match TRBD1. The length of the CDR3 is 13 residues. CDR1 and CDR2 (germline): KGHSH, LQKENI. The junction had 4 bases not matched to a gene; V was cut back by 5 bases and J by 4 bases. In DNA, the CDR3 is TGTGCCAGCTCAACGGGGACAGCCACTGAAGCTTTCTTT. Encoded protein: CASSTGTATEAFF. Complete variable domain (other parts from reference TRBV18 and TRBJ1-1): NAGVMQNPRHLVRRRGQEARLRCSPMKGHSHVYWYRQLPEEGLKFMVYLQKENIIDESGMPKERFSAEFPKEGPSILRIQQVVRGDSAAYFCASSTGTATEAFFGQGTRLTVV.

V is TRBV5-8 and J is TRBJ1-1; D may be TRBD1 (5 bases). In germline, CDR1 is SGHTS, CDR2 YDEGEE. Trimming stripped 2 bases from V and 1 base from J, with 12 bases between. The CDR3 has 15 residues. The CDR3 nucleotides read TGTGCCAGCAGCTTTTTTGCAGGGTCGAACACTGAAGCTTTCTTT. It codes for CASSFFAGSNTEAFF.

CDR3 sequence (DNA): TGTGCCAGCAGCCCCCGGACAGTTACCTACGAGCAGTACTTC. This encodes CASSPRTVTYEQYF. This rearrangement joins TRBV7-9 to TRBJ2-7, with a tentative D call TRBD1 (6 bases). The CDR3 covers 14 residues. The V end lost 5 bases, the J end lost 2 bases, and 13 bases lay between the germline ends. Germline assignment: CDR1 SEHNR and CDR2 FQNEAQ (reference sequence).

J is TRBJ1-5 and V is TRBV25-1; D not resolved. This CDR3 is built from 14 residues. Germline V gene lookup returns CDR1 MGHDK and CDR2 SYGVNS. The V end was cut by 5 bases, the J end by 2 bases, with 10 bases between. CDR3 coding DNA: TGTGCCAGCAGTCCGATACATGGCAATCAGCCCCAGCATTTT. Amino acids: CASSPIHGNQPQHF.

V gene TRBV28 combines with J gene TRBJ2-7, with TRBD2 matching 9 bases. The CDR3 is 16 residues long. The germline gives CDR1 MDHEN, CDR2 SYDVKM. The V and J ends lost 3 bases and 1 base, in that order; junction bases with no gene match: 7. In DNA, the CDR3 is TGTGCCAGCAGTTTTATGACTAGCGGAACATCCTACGAGCAGTACTTC. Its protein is CASSFMTSGTSYEQYF.

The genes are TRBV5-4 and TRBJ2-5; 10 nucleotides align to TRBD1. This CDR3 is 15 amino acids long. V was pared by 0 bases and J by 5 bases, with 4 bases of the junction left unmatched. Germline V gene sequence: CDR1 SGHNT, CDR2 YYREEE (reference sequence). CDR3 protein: CASSLGDRGWETQYF. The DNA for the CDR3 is TGTGCCAGCAGCTTGGGGGACAGGGGATGGGAGACCCAGTACTTC.

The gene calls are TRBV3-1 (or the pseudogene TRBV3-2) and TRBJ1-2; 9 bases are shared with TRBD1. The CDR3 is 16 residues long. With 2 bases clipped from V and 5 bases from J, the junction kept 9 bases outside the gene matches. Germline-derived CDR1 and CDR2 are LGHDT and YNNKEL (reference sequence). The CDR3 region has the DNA TGTGCCAGCAGCCAAAGGGACAGGGACCGAGAATATGGCTACACCTTC. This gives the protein CASSQRDRDREYGYTF.

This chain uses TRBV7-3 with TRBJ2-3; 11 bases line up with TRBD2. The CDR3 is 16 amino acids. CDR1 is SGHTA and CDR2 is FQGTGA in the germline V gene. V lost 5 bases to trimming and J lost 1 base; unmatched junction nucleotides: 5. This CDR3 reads CASSLGTSGGTDTQYF. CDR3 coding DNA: TGTGCCAGCAGCCTGGGGACTAGCGGAGGCACAGATACGCAGTATTTT.

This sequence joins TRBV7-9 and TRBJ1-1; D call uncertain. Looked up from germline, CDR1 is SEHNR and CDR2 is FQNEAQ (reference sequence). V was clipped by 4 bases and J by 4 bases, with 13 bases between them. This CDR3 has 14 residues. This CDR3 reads CASSSDIYGTEAFF. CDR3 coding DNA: TGTGCCAGCAGCTCTGATATATACGGCACTGAAGCTTTCTTT.

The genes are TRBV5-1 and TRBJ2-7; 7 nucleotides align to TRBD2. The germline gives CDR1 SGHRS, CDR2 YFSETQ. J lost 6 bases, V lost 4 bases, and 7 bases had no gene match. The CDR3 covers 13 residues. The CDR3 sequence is CASSTRLAREQYF. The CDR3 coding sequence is TGCGCCAGCAGCACAAGACTAGCACGCGAGCAGTACTTC.

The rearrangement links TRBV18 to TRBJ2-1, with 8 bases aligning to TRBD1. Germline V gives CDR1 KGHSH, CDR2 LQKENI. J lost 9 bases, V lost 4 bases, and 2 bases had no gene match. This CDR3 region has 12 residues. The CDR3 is CASSLQGVEQFF. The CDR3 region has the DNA TGTGCCAGCTCACTACAGGGGGTTGAGCAGTTCTTC.

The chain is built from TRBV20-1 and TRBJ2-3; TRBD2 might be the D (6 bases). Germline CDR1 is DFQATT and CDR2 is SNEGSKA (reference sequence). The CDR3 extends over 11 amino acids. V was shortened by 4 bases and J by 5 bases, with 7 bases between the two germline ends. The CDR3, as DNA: TGCAGTGCTACCGGGGGAGATACGCAGTATTTT. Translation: CSATGGDTQYF.

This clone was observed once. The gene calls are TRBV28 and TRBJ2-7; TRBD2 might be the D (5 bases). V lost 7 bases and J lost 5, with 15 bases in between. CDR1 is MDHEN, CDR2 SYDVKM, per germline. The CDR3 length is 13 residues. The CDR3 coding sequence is TGTGCCAGCATCCACGGAGGCAGAAACGAGCAGTACTTC. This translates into CASIHGGRNEQYF.

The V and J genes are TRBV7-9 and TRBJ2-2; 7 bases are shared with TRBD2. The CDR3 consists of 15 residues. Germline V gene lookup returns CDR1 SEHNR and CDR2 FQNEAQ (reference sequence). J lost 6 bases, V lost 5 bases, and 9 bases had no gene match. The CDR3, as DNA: TGTGCCAGCAGCGCAAGCGGGATGGGGTCCGGGGAGCTGTTTTTT. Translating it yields CASSASGMGSGELFF.

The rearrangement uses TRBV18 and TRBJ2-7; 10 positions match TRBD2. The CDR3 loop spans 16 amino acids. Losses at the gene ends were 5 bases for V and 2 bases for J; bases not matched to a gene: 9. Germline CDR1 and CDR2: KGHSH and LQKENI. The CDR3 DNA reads TGTGCCAGCTCAATAGCGGGGGGAGACCCTACCTACGAGCAGTACTTC. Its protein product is CASSIAGGDPTYEQYF.

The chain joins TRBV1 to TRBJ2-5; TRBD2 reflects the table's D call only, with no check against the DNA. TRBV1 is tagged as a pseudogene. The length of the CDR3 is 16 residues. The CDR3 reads CTSSQQNSGLQETQYF. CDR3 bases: TGCACCAGCAGCCAACAGAACAGCGGGTTACAAGAGACCCAGTACTTC.

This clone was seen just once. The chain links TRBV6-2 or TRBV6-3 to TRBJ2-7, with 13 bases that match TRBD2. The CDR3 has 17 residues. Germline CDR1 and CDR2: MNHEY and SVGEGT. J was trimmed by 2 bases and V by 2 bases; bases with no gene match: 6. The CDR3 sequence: CASSYPGTSGNTYEQYF. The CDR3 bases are TGTGCCAGCAGTTACCCCGGGACTAGCGGGAACACCTACGAGCAGTACTTC.

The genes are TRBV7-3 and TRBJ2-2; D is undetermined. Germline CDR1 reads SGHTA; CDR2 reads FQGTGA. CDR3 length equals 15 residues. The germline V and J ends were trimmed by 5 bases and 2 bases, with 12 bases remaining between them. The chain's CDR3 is CASSENRVNTGELFF. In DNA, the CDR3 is TGTGCCAGCAGCGAAAACCGGGTAAACACCGGGGAGCTGTTTTTT.

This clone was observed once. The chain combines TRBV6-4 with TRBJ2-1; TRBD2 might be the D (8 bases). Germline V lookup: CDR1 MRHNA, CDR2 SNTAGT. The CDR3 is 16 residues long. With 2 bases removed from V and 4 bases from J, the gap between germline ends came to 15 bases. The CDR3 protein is CASSDGTAGDYNEQFF. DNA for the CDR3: TGTGCCAGCAGTGACGGGACAGCGGGAGATTACAATGAGCAGTTCTTC.

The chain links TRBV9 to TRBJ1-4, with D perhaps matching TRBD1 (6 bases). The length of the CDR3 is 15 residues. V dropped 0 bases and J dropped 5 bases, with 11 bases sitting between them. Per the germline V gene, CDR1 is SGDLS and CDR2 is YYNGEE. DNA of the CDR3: TGTGCCAGCAGCGTAGATCAGGGGTCGAATGAAAAACTGTTTTTT. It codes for CASSVDQGSNEKLFF.

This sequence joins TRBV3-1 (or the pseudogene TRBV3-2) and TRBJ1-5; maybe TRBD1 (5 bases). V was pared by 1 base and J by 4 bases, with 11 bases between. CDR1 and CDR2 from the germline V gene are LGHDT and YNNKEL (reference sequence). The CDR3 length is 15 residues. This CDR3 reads CASSQGRGTNQPQHF. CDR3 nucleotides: TGTGCCAGCAGCCAAGGTCGGGGGACTAATCAGCCCCAGCATTTT.

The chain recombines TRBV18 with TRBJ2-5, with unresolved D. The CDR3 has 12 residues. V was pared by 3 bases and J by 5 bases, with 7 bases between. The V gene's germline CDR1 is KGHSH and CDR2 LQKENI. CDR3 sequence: CASSPSRETQYF. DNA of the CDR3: TGTGCCAGCTCACCCTCGAGGGAGACCCAGTACTTC.

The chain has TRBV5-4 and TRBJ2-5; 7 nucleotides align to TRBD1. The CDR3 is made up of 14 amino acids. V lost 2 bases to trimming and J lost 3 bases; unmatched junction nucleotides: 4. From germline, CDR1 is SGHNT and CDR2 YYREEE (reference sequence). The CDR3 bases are TGTGCCAGCAGCTTTGGGACAGTAAAAGAGACCCAGTACTTC. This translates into CASSFGTVKETQYF.